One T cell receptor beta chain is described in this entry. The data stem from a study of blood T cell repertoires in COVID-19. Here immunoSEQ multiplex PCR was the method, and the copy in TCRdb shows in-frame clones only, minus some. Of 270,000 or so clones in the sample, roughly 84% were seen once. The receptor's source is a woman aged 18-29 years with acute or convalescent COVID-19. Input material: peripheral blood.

Here the CDR3 DNA reads TGTGCCAGCAGTTCCCAACAGGGGAAGTCTTACGAGCAGTACTTC. The encoded protein is CASSSQQGKSYEQYF. The rearrangement joins TRBV28 to TRBJ2-7; 7 nucleotides match TRBD1. The CDR3 totals 15 residues. CDR1 is MDHEN, CDR2 SYDVKM, per germline. Trimming took 4 bases from V and 4 from J; bases not matched to a gene: 10.